This TCR beta chain appears in the sequencing data of a study of PD-1 blockade in classical Hodgkin lymphoma. The time point: cycle 4 day 1 (C4D1), after more than five weeks of nivolumab. Relapse was seen in all patients after autologous stem cell transplantation, and brentuximab vedotin exposure was variable. The V end lost 5 bases, the J end lost 1 base, and 15 bases lay between the germline ends. Germline V gene sequence: CDR1 GTSNPN, CDR2 SVGIG (reference sequence). The CDR3 consists of 15 residues. Study results and caveats: Patients newly diagnosed and complete responders had comparable baseline diversity.

Only in-frame clones appear in the TCRdb table, and some are missing; sequencing was by immunoSEQ multiplex PCR. The data hold approximately 24,000 clones, with 81% observed a single time. The table lists this clone with a count of one. Its target is not known. Other DNA sequences in the same sample also yield this CDR3. Sequencing was performed on peripheral blood mononuclear cells (PBMCs), taken before the fourth cycle of nivolumab. The V call is TRBV30, the J call TRBJ1-5, with a possible D match to TRBD1 (5 bases). The TCR was taken from a human donor with classical Hodgkin lymphoma. CDR3 nucleotides: TGTGCCTGGGGCCGGGGGGGGGTGAGCAATCAGCCCCAGCATTTT. Its protein is CAWGRGGVSNQPQHF.